This T cell receptor beta chain was captured in a study of quantifying T cell responses using KT2 cells. Study details: TCR alpha and beta constant-region primers primed reverse transcription of RNA. The second PCR ran as a qPCR until a predetermined fluorescence threshold was reached. Overall study results and limits: Very high KT2 spike-in numbers caused saturation in KT2 sequence detection. Even the lowest spike-in, about one KT2 cell per 100,000 PBMC, yielded detectable KT2 sequences.

KT2 cells were mixed with fixed PBMC numbers at varying ratios. The length of the CDR3 is 17 residues. V was trimmed by 3 bases and J by 2 bases, leaving 19 bases between them. A single-stranded UMI oligo with SP2 sequence was ligated to cDNA 3' ends. An equimolar mix of RC1.1 and RC1.2 primed the beta chain across TRBC1 and TRBC2. One entry per CDR3 protein, called by TCRdb with MiXCR from the UMI-ligation and nested PCR reads. The sample includes around 44,000 distinct CDR3 sequences, approximately 17% of them seen just once. For this clonotype: The antigen is unknown.

The TCR sequence derives from a human donor. Input material: PBMCs spiked with cells of the T cell clone KT2. The V and J genes are TRBV12-3 or TRBV12-4 and TRBJ2-5; tentatively, D is TRBD2 (5 bases). CDR3 bases: TGTGCCAGCAGTTTTAATGCGTGGGGAGCAGAACAAGAGACCCAGTACTTC. Translation: CASSFNAWGAEQETQYF.